Shown below are 21 T cell receptor beta chains from a single sample sequenced in a study of blood T cell repertoires in COVID-19. Measured with immunoSEQ multiplex PCR; TCRdb has only the in-frame clones, and not every one. The repertoire holds hundreds of thousands of clones, with just over 85% as singletons. Source material: peripheral blood. The receptors originated from an elderly man with acute or convalescent COVID-19.

V is TRBV7-3 and J is TRBJ2-2; no clear D. Trimming shortened V by 5 bases and J by 3 bases, and 16 bases separated the two germline ends. The V gene's germline CDR1 is SGHTA and CDR2 FQGTGA. The CDR3 runs 16 residues. The CDR3 DNA reads TGTGCCAGCAGCGCGAACTCCAATACTCACACCGGGGAGCTGTTTTTT. Amino acid sequence: CASSANSNTHTGELFF.

The chain has TRBV28 and TRBJ2-4; the D gene is possibly TRBD2 (5 bases). V lost 3 bases and J lost 2, with 8 bases in between. The germline V gene has CDR1 MDHEN and CDR2 SYDVKM. This CDR3 comprises 14 residues. CDR3 region: CASSFRGTKNIQYF. The CDR3 region has the DNA TGTGCCAGCAGTTTCAGAGGGACCAAAAACATTCAGTACTTC.

Here the CDR3 DNA reads TGTGCCAGCTCATCCCTAGCGGATTCCTACGAGCAGTACTTC. Translated: CASSSLADSYEQYF. This chain connects TRBV18 to TRBJ2-7; TRBD2 aligns across 7 bases. Germline CDR1 is KGHSH and CDR2 is LQKENI. J lost 1 base, V lost 5 bases, and 5 bases had no gene match. This CDR3 comprises 14 residues.

V and J are TRBV29-1 and TRBJ2-2; D unclear. CDR1 and CDR2 from the germline V gene are SQVTM and ANQGSEA. This CDR3 has 12 amino acids. The germline V and J ends were trimmed by 2 bases and 3 bases, with 4 bases remaining between them. The CDR3 DNA reads TGCAGCGTTGAATACTACACCGGGGAGCTGTTTTTT. Translating it yields CSVEYYTGELFF.

CDR3 sequence reads: CASSLVTGTDTQYF. Written as DNA, the CDR3 is TGTGCCAGCAGCTTGGTAACAGGCACAGATACGCAGTATTTT. The V call is TRBV5-6, the J call TRBJ2-3; the D is unclear. V was trimmed by 0 bases and J by 1 base, leaving 6 bases between them. CDR3 length: 14 amino acids. CDR1 SGHDT and CDR2 YYEEEE come from the germline V gene.

The J gene is TRBJ2-7, the V gene TRBV11-2, with 7 bases fitting TRBD1. V was pared by 1 base and J by 4 bases, with 7 bases of the junction left unmatched. The CDR3 runs to 15 residues. CDR1 is SGHAT, CDR2 FQNNGV, per germline. The CDR3 region has the DNA TGTGCCAGCAGCTTAGCCTGGACAGGTAATTACGAGCAGTACTTC. Its translation: CASSLAWTGNYEQYF.

The chain carries TRBV28 and TRBJ2-1, with TRBD2 matching over 7 bases. The germline gives CDR1 MDHEN, CDR2 SYDVKM. The junction had 10 bases not matched to a gene; V was cut back by 5 bases and J by 0 bases. The CDR3 extends over 17 amino acids. The CDR3 spells CASSLRLAQSSYNEQFF. As DNA, the CDR3 is TGTGCCAGCAGTCTCCGACTAGCACAGAGCTCCTACAATGAGCAGTTCTTC.

The chain combines TRBV18 with TRBJ1-1, with a possible D match to TRBD1 (6 bases). This CDR3 comprises 15 residues. Germline V gene lookup returns CDR1 KGHSH and CDR2 LQKENI. V was cut by 3 bases and J by 5 bases, with 16 bases left in between. As DNA, the CDR3 is TGTGCCAGCTCACCCATACAGGGTAGGGAAACTGAAGCTTTCTTT. This encodes CASSPIQGRETEAFF.

The table lists this clone with a count of one. Other DNA sequences within the sample encode an identical CDR3. The V call is TRBV5-1, the J call TRBJ2-3, with 12 nucleotides matching TRBD2. There are 15 residues in the CDR3. Germline V CDR1 and CDR2: SGHRS, YFSETQ. The J segment lost 0 bases and the V segment lost 7 bases, leaving 3 bases of the junction unmatched. The CDR3 here is CASRTSGASTDTQYF. The CDR3 DNA reads TGCGCCAGCCGGACTAGCGGGGCTAGCACAGATACGCAGTATTTT.

The chain uses TRBV7-8 and TRBJ2-2; 7 positions agree with TRBD1. The CDR3 extends over 15 amino acids. CDR1 is SGHVS and CDR2 is FQNEAQ in the germline V gene. Trimming cost V 2 bases and J 3 bases; bases outside gene matches: 3. The CDR3 sequence: CASSLNRGYTGELFF. In DNA, the CDR3 is TGTGCCAGCAGCTTAAACAGGGGTTACACCGGGGAGCTGTTTTTT.

The V call is TRBV5-1, the J call TRBJ2-5, with a tentative D call TRBD1 (6 bases). CDR3 size: 13 residues. Germline CDR1 SGHRS, CDR2 YFSETQ. With 4 bases removed from V and 3 bases from J, the gap between germline ends came to 10 bases. The CDR3 is CASSQDRKETQYF. CDR3 DNA sequence: TGCGCCAGCAGCCAGGACAGAAAAGAGACCCAGTACTTC.

This sequence joins TRBV19 and TRBJ1-4; D may be TRBD1 (6 bases). The CDR3 has 15 residues. The V end lost 3 bases, the J end lost 3 bases, and 11 bases lay between the germline ends. The germline CDR1 and CDR2 sequences are LNHDA and SQIVND (reference sequence). The CDR3 nucleotides are TGTGCCAGTAGTATTCGAAGGGGGTCTAATGAAAAACTGTTTTTT. Its protein is CASSIRRGSNEKLFF.

A single count supports this clone. The V gene is TRBV14, the J gene TRBJ2-1, with 7 bases fitting TRBD2. CDR3 size: 16 residues. The germline gives CDR1 SGHDN, CDR2 FVKESK. The V and J ends lost 2 bases and 6 bases, in that order; junction bases with no gene match: 10. In DNA form, the CDR3 reads TGTGCCAGCAGCCAAAGCAGGACTAGTGGGGGCAATGAGCAGTTCTTC. As protein: CASSQSRTSGGNEQFF.

This clone showed up just once. The V and J genes are TRBV7-9 and TRBJ2-1; 9 bases align to TRBD2. Per the germline V gene, CDR1 is SEHNR and CDR2 is FQNEAQ (reference sequence). The length of the CDR3 is 15 residues. With 4 bases clipped from V and 5 bases from J, the junction kept 6 bases outside the gene matches. This CDR3 is CASSYLAGTNNEQFF. Here the CDR3 DNA reads TGTGCCAGCAGCTACCTAGCGGGGACAAACAATGAGCAGTTCTTC.

CDR3 sequence reads: CASSPPDRAYGYTF. CDR3 bases: TGTGCCAGCAGCCCCCCAGACAGGGCCTATGGCTACACCTTC. The gene calls are TRBV13 and TRBJ1-2; TRBD1 matches at 7 bases. Per the germline V gene, CDR1 is PRHDT and CDR2 is FYEKMQ (reference sequence). With V trimmed by 5 bases and J by 4 bases, 7 bases remained unmatched. CDR3 size: 14 residues.

This clone showed up just a few times. This chain uses TRBV7-6 with TRBJ2-7; 7 nucleotides match TRBD1. V gave up 1 base and J gave up 4 bases; unmatched junction bases: 7. The CDR3 has 15 residues. Germline V gene lookup returns CDR1 SGHVS and CDR2 FNYEAQ. The DNA of the CDR3 is TGTGCCAGCAGCTTAGGACAGGGCAGTATTTACGAGCAGTACTTC. Protein: CASSLGQGSIYEQYF.

The J gene is TRBJ1-1, the V gene TRBV9; no clear D gene. CDR1 is SGDLS and CDR2 is YYNGEE in the germline V gene. Between the trimmed V and J ends, which lost 0 bases and 1 base, there was a span of 4 bases. The CDR3 contains 13 residues. This chain's CDR3 is CASSVAWNTEAFF. CDR3 in DNA: TGTGCCAGCAGCGTAGCCTGGAACACTGAAGCTTTCTTT.

This clone was found once. The V gene is TRBV5-1, the J gene TRBJ1-2; 7 nucleotides align to TRBD1. CDR1 SGHRS and CDR2 YFSETQ come from the germline V gene. V trimming: 4 bases; J trimming: 6 bases; junction bases outside the gene matches: 9. This CDR3 spans 14 amino acids. The CDR3 here is CASSPTTGMDGYTF. The CDR3, as DNA: TGCGCCAGCAGCCCTACGACAGGGATGGATGGCTACACCTTC.

This clone has just a few counts. The chain combines TRBV7-9 with TRBJ1-6; the D gene is possibly TRBD1 (6 bases). Trimming took off 5 bases at V and 7 bases at J, with 15 bases between the two ends. Germline V gene data show CDR1 as SEHNR and CDR2 as FQNEAQ (reference sequence). CDR3 size: 15 residues. The CDR3 DNA sequence: TGTGCCAGCAGCCCCCGTGACAGGAGCAATTCACCCCTCCACTTT. This codes for CASSPRDRSNSPLHF.

The V and J genes are TRBV18 and TRBJ2-3; 9 nucleotides agree with TRBD1. The CDR3 spans 15 residues. Germline V CDR1 and CDR2: KGHSH, LQKENI. Trimming at V came to 4 bases and at J to 1 base, leaving 3 bases not matched to a gene. CDR3 loop: CASSLRQGGTDTQYF. In nucleotides, the CDR3 is TGTGCCAGCTCACTTCGACAGGGGGGCACAGATACGCAGTATTTT. Supplemented by reference TRBV18 and TRBJ2-3, the full variable domain reads NAGVMQNPRHLVRRRGQEARLRCSPMKGHSHVYWYRQLPEEGLKFMVYLQKENIIDESGMPKERFSAEFPKEGPSILRIQQVVRGDSAAYFCASSLRQGGTDTQYFGPGTRLTVL.

The chain couples TRBV6-6 to TRBJ2-4; possibly TRBD1 for D (7 bases). Germline lookup yields CDR1 MNHNY and CDR2 SVGAGI (reference sequence). V shed 1 base and J shed 6 bases, with 16 bases lying between them. This CDR3 comprises 16 residues. CDR3 protein: CASSYYDRVAVNIQYF. CDR3 DNA sequence: TGTGCCAGCAGTTACTATGACAGGGTAGCGGTAAACATTCAGTACTTC.